This TCR beta chain was observed in a study of tumor-infiltrating lymphocytes in localized non-small cell lung cancer. Using immunoSEQ multiplex PCR, the repertoire was profiled, and TCRdb retains in-frame clones only, with some absent. In the table there are around 16,000 clones, approximately 49% of which are singletons. This clone has only a few counts. No antigen is known for it. Study-level results: Each assay used a separate piece of the same tissue. Compared with uninvolved lung, tumors showed higher T cell infiltration by TCRbeta sequencing. No T-cell fraction difference was seen between IM1 and IM2 tumors.

This receptor was taken from a human donor with non-small cell lung cancer. Sequences were obtained from lung tumor tissue.

CDR3 protein: CASSLVSGTTNEKLFF. CDR3 nucleotides: TGTGCCAGCAGCTTAGTTTCGGGCACAACTAATGAAAAACTGTTTTTT. This rearrangement joins TRBV7-9 to TRBJ1-4; the D is unclear. The CDR3 runs to 16 residues. V dropped 1 base and J dropped 0 bases, with 9 bases sitting between them. Germline assignment: CDR1 SEHNR and CDR2 FQNEAQ (reference sequence).